These 10 T cell receptor beta chains share one sample of origin, sequenced in a study of blood T cells in healthy people across ages. For the second PCR, which ran for roughly 7 to 11 cycles, a sample-barcoded 5' primer and a J-beta primer mix were used. One entry per CDR3 protein results from TCRdb running MiXCR on the 5' RACE reads. The sample carries around 1.5 million distinct CDR3 sequences, roughly 32% recorded once. Material for sequencing was blood. The receptor source for this set is a woman aged 30 to 39 in good health.

The chain uses TRBV10-3 and TRBJ2-1, with TRBD2 matching over 9 bases. This CDR3 is 16 amino acids long. Germline V CDR1 and CDR2: ENHRY, SYGVKD. Trimming removed 3 bases from V and 8 bases from J; junction bases left unmatched: 11. The CDR3 here is CAISESGGGAIHEQFF. The CDR3 DNA sequence: TGTGCCATCAGTGAAAGTGGCGGGGGGGCCATTCATGAGCAGTTCTTC.

CDR3 region: CASSSRQGRRNEQFF. The CDR3 nucleotides are TGTGCCAGCAGTTCCCGACAGGGTAGGCGGAATGAGCAGTTCTTC. The chain has TRBV12-3 or TRBV12-4 and TRBJ2-1, with 7 bases fitting TRBD1. The length of the CDR3 is 15 residues. With V trimmed by 4 bases and J by 7 bases, 10 bases remained unmatched.

Only a few counts were recorded for this clonotype. The chain has TRBV6-5 and TRBJ2-6; D uncertain. The germline V gene has CDR1 MNHEY and CDR2 SVGAGI. The length of the CDR3 is 20 residues. V was cut by 4 bases and J by 0 bases, with 22 bases left in between. DNA of the CDR3: TGTGCCAGCAGTTCACTTGTGGGCGTCTTCCGGTACTCTGGGGCCAACGTCCTGACTTTC. It codes for CASSSLVGVFRYSGANVLTF.

This clonotype was recorded many times. This chain uses TRBV4-1 with TRBJ2-7, with a tentative D call TRBD1 (7 bases). Germline lookup yields CDR1 MGHRA and CDR2 YSYEKL. Trimming shortened V by 4 bases and J by 2 bases, and 21 bases separated the two germline ends. The CDR3 is 17 amino acids. The DNA for the CDR3 is TGCGCCAGCAGCCCCCTCGGGGGCAGGGGGTACACCTACGAGCAGTACTTC. This encodes CASSPLGGRGYTYEQYF.

This clonotype was counted a few times. The chain combines TRBV20-1 with TRBJ1-1; TRBD1 might be the D (5 bases). From germline, CDR1 is DFQATT and CDR2 SNEGSKA (reference sequence). With 4 bases removed from V and 0 bases from J, the gap between germline ends came to 6 bases. The CDR3 spans 12 residues. The CDR3 DNA is TGCAGTGCTAAGACAGTGAACACTGAAGCTTTCTTT. Its protein is CSAKTVNTEAFF.

V usage is TRBV20-1 and J usage is TRBJ2-7; 11 bases map to TRBD2. Looked up from germline, CDR1 is DFQATT and CDR2 is SNEGSKA (reference sequence). V lost 2 bases and J lost 3; bases outside the gene matches: 3. The CDR3 has 14 amino acids. CDR3 bases: TGCAGTGCTAGACCGGGACTAGCGGACTACGAGCAGTACTTC. Translation gives CSARPGLADYEQYF.

The rearrangement joins TRBV28 to TRBJ2-3; either TRBD1 or TRBD2 may fit D (5 bases each). There are 15 residues in the CDR3. CDR1 and CDR2 from the germline V gene are MDHEN and SYDVKM. Trimming shortened V by 5 bases and J by 4 bases, and 16 bases separated the two germline ends. CDR3: CASSPGTPGPDTQYF. In nucleotides, the CDR3 is TGTGCCAGCAGTCCCGGGACGCCGGGTCCAGATACGCAGTATTTT.

CDR3 nucleotide sequence: TGTGCCAGCAGAAGGACTAGTCAAGAGCAGTTCTTC. As protein: CASRRTSQEQFF. The chain employs TRBV2 and TRBJ2-1, with 7 bases identical to TRBD2. Losses at the gene ends were 6 bases for V and 10 bases for J; bases not matched to a gene: 6. Germline CDR1 SNHLY, CDR2 FYNNEI. The CDR3 length is 12 residues. Together with reference TRBV2 and TRBJ2-1, the CDR3 gives the full variable domain: EPEVTQTPSHQVTQMGQEVILRCVPISNHLYFYWYRQILGQKVEFLVSFYNNEISEKSEIFDDQFSVERPDGSNFTLKIRSTKLEDSAMYFCASRRTSQEQFFGPGTRLTVL.

About this clonotype: Mismatch with germline at one junction end may stem from a read error. The V call is TRBV27, the J call TRBJ1-2, with a weak D call TRBD1 (5 bases). Germline CDR1 reads MNHEY; CDR2 reads SMNVEV (reference sequence). The length of the CDR3 is 16 residues. CDR3 loop: CAGSLGFDRTHYGYTF. As DNA, the CDR3 is TGTGCCGGCAGTTTAGGTTTCGACAGAACTCACTATGGCTACACCTTC.

The V and J genes are TRBV20-1 and TRBJ2-1; 8 nucleotides agree with TRBD2. V shed 0 bases and J 4 bases; nucleotides not matched to a gene: 8. This CDR3 spans 16 amino acids. CDR1 and CDR2 from the germline V gene are DFQATT and SNEGSKA (reference sequence). CDR3 in DNA: TGCAGTGCTAGAGATGCCGGGGGGGCCGCATACAATGAGCAGTTCTTC. Translating it yields CSARDAGGAAYNEQFF.